A selection of T cell receptor beta chains follows, all from one sample in a study of cytomegalovirus exposure and HLA in healthy donors. Some clones are missing from TCRdb's copy, which holds only in-frame ones; the method was immunoSEQ multiplex PCR. This sample has about 130,000 clones, with 81% found just once. The sample comprised PBMCs. The receptors come from a man aged 18-30 years in good health and CMV-seronegative. The CDR3 runs from the conserved cysteine through the conserved F or W. D genes are given only for firm matches. Part of the rows lack a size; the others show once, few, many or a class for expanded clones.

V,J,D,size,DNA,CDR3
TRBV4-2,TRBJ1-1,-,-,TGTGCCAGCAGCCAAATGAGCGACACTGAAGCTTTCTTT,CASSQMSDTEAFF
TRBV5-4,TRBJ2-3,TRBD2,-,TGTGCCAGCGGGACTAGCGGCGAAACGCAGTATTTT,CASGTSGETQYF
TRBV4-1,TRBJ1-6,-,-,TGCGCCAGCAGCCAAGGTCCAAACTTGAATTCACCCCTCCACTTT,CASSQGPNLNSPLHF
TRBV15,TRBJ1-3,-,-,TGTGCCACCAGCAGATCGGGAACAAAGGCTGGAAACACCATATATTTT,CATSRSGTKAGNTIYF
TRBV7-3,TRBJ2-5,TRBD2,-,TGTGCCAGCAGCCCCCGGACTAGCGGTCGCGGGACCCAGTACTTC,CASSPRTSGRGTQYF
TRBV5-4,TRBJ2-7,-,-,TGTGCCACGCGGGACAGCCCGTACGAGCAGTACTTC,CATRDSPYEQYF
TRBV30,TRBJ2-7,TRBD1,-,TGTGCCTGGAGTTTTACAGGGGTAAGGATTTACGAGCAGTACTTC,CAWSFTGVRIYEQYF
TRBV28,TRBJ2-3,-,-,TGTGCCAGCAGCCCGCAGGGAAAGAGGACAGATACGCAGTATTTT,CASSPQGKRTDTQYF
TRBV6-4,TRBJ1-1,TRBD1,-,TGTGCCAGCACTAAGGCGACCGGGACAGGGGGAGGAACTGAAGCTTTCTTT,CASTKATGTGGGTEAFF
TRBV10-2,TRBJ2-1,-,few,TGCGCCAGCAGTGAGGCAGGGCGGAATGAGCAGTTCTTC,CASSEAGRNEQFF
TRBV27,TRBJ2-3,-,-,TGTGCCAGCAGTTTATGGGCCCCTGGGAGCACAGATACGCAGTATTTT,CASSLWAPGSTDTQYF
TRBV4-2,TRBJ2-1,-,-,TGTGCCAGCAGCTCAAGAAGCCCTAACAATGAGCAGTTCTTC,CASSSRSPNNEQFF
TRBV30,TRBJ1-2,-,once,TGTGCCTGGAGTCGAGCGGGGGGCCTGCAGATTGGCACCTTC,CAWSRAGGLQIGTF
TRBV2,TRBJ2-5,-,-,TGTGCCAGCAGCCCAGGGTTAGGTCAAGAGACCCAGTACTTC,CASSPGLGQETQYF
TRBV18,TRBJ1-1,-,once,TGTGCCAGCTCACCAAGCCTCAGGGTAGAGACGAACACTGAAGCTTTCTTT,CASSPSLRVETNTEAFF
TRBV7-9,TRBJ2-6,-,-,TGTGCCATCAGCCGGACAGCATCTGGGGCCAACGTCCTGACTTTC,CAISRTASGANVLTF
TRBV7-2,TRBJ1-1,-,few,TGTGCCAGCAGTCTATATGGGGCCACGAACACTGAAGCTTTCTTT,CASSLYGATNTEAFF
TRBV7-6,TRBJ1-1,-,-,TGTGCCAGCAGCTTAGATACGCGGAACACTGAAGCTTTCTTT,CASSLDTRNTEAFF
TRBV4-1,TRBJ2-2,-,-,TGCGCCAGCAGCCAAGATCCAGGTGGTAGGACCGGGGAGCTGTTTTTT,CASSQDPGGRTGELFF
TRBV7-8,TRBJ2-1,TRBD2,-,TGTGCCAGCAGCCGGGGGGGACAAGGCAACAATGAGCAGTTCTTC,CASSRGGQGNNEQFF
TRBV5-1,TRBJ2-2,TRBD2,-,TGCGCCAGCAGCTTCCTAGCGGGGGGACTTAACACCGGGGAGCTGTTTTTT,CASSFLAGGLNTGELFF
TRBV6-1,TRBJ2-7,TRBD1,-,TGTGCCAGCAGTCTAGACAGGGCCGACGGGCAGTACTTC,CASSLDRADGQYF